Listed below are T cell receptor beta chains from one sample, sequenced in a study of CD8+CD57+ T cells in acquired aplastic anemia. A single record per CDR3 protein comes from TCRdb applying MiXCR to the reads. The repertoire holds 200,000 to 250,000 distinct CDR3 sequences, with 30% to 40% as singletons. Source material: sorted CD4+, CD8+, or CD8+CD57+ T cells (not recorded which) from PBMCs. Every receptor here comes from a human donor in good health, serving as a control. Both conserved end residues are part of each CDR3. The D gene is left open where the match is weak. Where a row states a size, it is once, few, many or the class of an expanded clone; other rows omit it.

clone_size d_call j_call v_call cdr3_aa cdr3_nt
many TRBD1 TRBJ1-2 TRBV28 CASSLRQGASTF TGTGCCAGCAGTTTACGACAGGGGGCTTCTACGTTC
- - TRBJ1-6 TRBV4-1 CASGQGFFGDSPLHF TGCGCCAGCGGCCAAGGCTTTTTTGGGGATTCACCCCTCCACTTT
- - TRBJ2-3 TRBV7-3 CASSRIGTSTDTQYF TGTGCCAGCAGCAGAATCGGGACTAGCACAGATACGCAGTATTTT
many - TRBJ2-7 TRBV20-1 CSATGIALPYEQYF TGCAGTGCTACGGGGATAGCTCTTCCCTACGAGCAGTACTTC
many TRBD2 TRBJ2-3 TRBV19 CASSIRGGFTTDTQYF TGTGCCAGTAGTATACGGGGGGGCTTTACCACAGATACGCAGTATTTT
many - TRBJ1-2 TRBV14 CASSQVTGAANYGYTF TGTGCCAGCAGCCAAGTGACGGGGGCGGCTAACTATGGCTACACCTTC
few - TRBJ2-3 TRBV24-1 CATSDKGGTTDAQYF TGTGCCACCAGTGATAAAGGAGGTACCACAGATGCGCAGTATTTT
many - TRBJ2-2 TRBV25-1 CASSERGPIGTGELFF TGTGCCAGCAGTGAGAGAGGGCCCATAGGGACCGGGGAGCTGTTTTTT
- - TRBJ1-6 TRBV6-1 CASRPGGGNSPLHF TGTGCCAGCAGACCTGGCGGGGGTAATTCACCCCTCCACTTT
many - TRBJ2-7 TRBV7-2 CASSYASLGYEQYF TGTGCCAGCAGCTACGCCAGTCTAGGCTACGAGCAGTACTTC
many TRBD1 TRBJ2-7 TRBV7-9 CASSPAPGQGIYEQYF TGTGCCAGCAGCCCAGCCCCGGGACAGGGAATTTACGAGCAGTACTTC
many - TRBJ1-2 TRBV6-4 CASSDSKWGYTF TGTGCCAGCAGTGACTCGAAATGGGGCTACACCTTC
- - TRBJ2-5 TRBV7-2 CASSSGLRRETQYF TGTGCCAGCAGTTCCGGACTGCGCCGAGAGACCCAGTACTTC
few - TRBJ1-1 TRBV12-3/TRBV12-4 CASSPLARNTEAFF TGTGCCAGCTCACCATTGGCGAGAAACACTGAAGCTTTCTTT
few - TRBJ1-4 TRBV5-5 CASSLVTTTNEKLFF TGTGCCAGCAGCTTGGTGACGACAACTAATGAAAAACTGTTTTTT
few - TRBJ1-3 TRBV2 CARRGDTDSGNTIYF TGTGCCAGACGGGGGGACACGGATTCTGGAAACACCATATATTTT
- - TRBJ2-7 TRBV20-1 CSAGLGGDSYEQYF TGCAGTGCCGGGTTAGGAGGGGACTCCTACGAGCAGTACTTC
many - TRBJ1-4 TRBV19 CASSPPEGLSNEKLFF TGTGCCAGTAGTCCCCCTGAGGGGTTGTCGAATGAAAAACTGTTTTTT
many - TRBJ2-5 TRBV7-6 CASSLVVETQYF TGTGCCAGCAGCTTAGTTGTAGAGACCCAGTACTTC
- - TRBJ1-1 TRBV5-4 CASGLAGTEAFF TGTGCCAGCGGCTTGGCGGGGACTGAAGCTTTCTTT
many - TRBJ1-1 TRBV7-3 CASSLGHNLNTEAFF TGTGCCAGCAGCTTAGGACATAACCTGAACACTGAAGCTTTCTTT
few - TRBJ1-2 TRBV10-1 CASSESRAYGYTF TGCGCCAGCAGTGAGTCAAGGGCCTATGGCTACACCTTC
- - TRBJ2-7 TRBV10-3 CAISDWGLPSYEQYF TGTGCCATCAGTGATTGGGGACTTCCCTCCTACGAGCAGTACTTC